The T cell receptor beta chain described here comes from a study of T cells after yellow fever vaccination. Points from the study as a whole: Contamination by abundant bulk-population clonotypes could be present in FACS-sorted repertoires. The study found a weaker secondary response that peaked faster, day 5 versus 15. Booster samples showed a return of most primary-vaccination clones (roughly 96% CD4, around 88% CD8).

About this clonotype: The antigen remains undetermined. A read error is possible here, since a much larger clone lies one base away.

TCRdb reanalysed the 5' RACE reads using MiXCR and keeps one entry per CDR3 protein. The sample has 150,000 or so distinct CDR3 sequences; 6.6% are singletons. Per germline, CDR1 LGHDT and CDR2 YNNKEL (reference sequence). This CDR3 contains 14 residues. The source is a man aged 30-40 years who received the YFV17D yellow fever vaccine. The rearrangement joins TRBV3-1 to TRBJ1-1; tentative D call: TRBD1 (6 bases). This specimen was CD4+ T cells sorted from PBMCs, taken 10 days after the yellow fever booster vaccination. The CDR3 spells CACSQVGGVTEAFF. CDR3 DNA: TGTGCCTGCAGCCAAGTCGGGGGCGTCACTGAAGCTTTCTTT.